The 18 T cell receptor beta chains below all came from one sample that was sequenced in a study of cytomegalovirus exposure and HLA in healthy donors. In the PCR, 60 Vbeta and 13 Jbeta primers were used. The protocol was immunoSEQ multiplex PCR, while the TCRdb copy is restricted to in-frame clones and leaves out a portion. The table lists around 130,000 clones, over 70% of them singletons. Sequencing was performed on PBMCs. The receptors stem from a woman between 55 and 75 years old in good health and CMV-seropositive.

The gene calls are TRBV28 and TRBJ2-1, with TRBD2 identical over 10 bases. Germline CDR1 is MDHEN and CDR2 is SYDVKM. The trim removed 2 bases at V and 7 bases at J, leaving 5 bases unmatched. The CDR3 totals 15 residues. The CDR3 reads CASSLSGGAGNEQFF. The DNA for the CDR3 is TGTGCCAGCAGTTTAAGCGGGGGGGCCGGGAATGAGCAGTTCTTC.

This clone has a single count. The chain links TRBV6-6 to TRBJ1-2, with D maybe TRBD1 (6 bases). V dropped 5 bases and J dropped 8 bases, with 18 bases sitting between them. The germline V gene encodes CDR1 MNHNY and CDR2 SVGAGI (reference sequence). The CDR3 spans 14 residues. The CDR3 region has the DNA TGTGCCAGCAGTAACAATAAACAGGGCCCAGGCTACACCTTC. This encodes CASSNNKQGPGYTF.

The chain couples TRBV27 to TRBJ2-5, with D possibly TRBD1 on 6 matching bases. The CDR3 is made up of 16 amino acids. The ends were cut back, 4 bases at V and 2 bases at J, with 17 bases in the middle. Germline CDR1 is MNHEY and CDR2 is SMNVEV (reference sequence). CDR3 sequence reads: CASSSPGMTGQETQYF. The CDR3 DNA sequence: TGTGCCAGCAGTTCCCCCGGGATGACAGGTCAAGAGACCCAGTACTTC.

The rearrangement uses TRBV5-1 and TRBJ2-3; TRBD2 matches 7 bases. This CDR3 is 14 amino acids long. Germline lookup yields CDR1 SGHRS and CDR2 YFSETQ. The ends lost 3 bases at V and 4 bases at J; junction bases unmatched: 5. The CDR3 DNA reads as TGCGCCAGCAGCTCTGCGGGGGACGCAGATACGCAGTATTTT. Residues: CASSSAGDADTQYF.

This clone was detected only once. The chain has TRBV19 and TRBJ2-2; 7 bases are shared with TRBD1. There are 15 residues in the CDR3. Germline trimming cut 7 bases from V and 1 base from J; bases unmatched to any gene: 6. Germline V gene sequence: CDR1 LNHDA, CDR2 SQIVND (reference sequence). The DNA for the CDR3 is TGTGCCAGTAATGGGTGGACAGGGAACACCGGGGAGCTGTTTTTT. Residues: CASNGWTGNTGELFF.

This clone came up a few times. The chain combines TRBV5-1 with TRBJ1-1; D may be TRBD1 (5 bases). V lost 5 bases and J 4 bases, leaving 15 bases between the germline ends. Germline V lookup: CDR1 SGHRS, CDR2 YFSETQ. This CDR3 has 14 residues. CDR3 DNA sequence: TGCGCCAGCAGGGATCAGGGATTTAGCACTGAAGCTTTCTTT. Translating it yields CASRDQGFSTEAFF. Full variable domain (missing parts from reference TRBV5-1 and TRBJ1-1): KAGVTQTPRYLIKTRGQQVTLSCSPISGHRSVSWYQQTPGQGLQFLFEYFSETQRNKGNFPGRFSGRQFSNSRSEMNVSTLELGDSALYLCASRDQGFSTEAFFGQGTRLTVV.

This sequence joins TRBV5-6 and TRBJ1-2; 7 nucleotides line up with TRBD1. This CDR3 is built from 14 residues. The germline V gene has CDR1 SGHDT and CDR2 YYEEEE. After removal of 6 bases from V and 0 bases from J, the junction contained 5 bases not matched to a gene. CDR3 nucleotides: TGTGCCAGCACCTGGGACAGAACTAACTATGGCTACACCTTC. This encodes CASTWDRTNYGYTF.

This CDR3 reads CASSYSDNRPLYGYTF. The CDR3 DNA reads as TGTGCCAGCAGTTACTCAGACAACCGACCTCTGTATGGCTACACCTTC. This rearrangement joins TRBV6-6 to TRBJ1-2; D is ambiguous. Trimming took off 0 bases at V and 5 bases at J, with 16 bases between the two ends. This CDR3 is 16 amino acids long. CDR1 MNHNY and CDR2 SVGAGI come from the germline V gene (reference sequence).

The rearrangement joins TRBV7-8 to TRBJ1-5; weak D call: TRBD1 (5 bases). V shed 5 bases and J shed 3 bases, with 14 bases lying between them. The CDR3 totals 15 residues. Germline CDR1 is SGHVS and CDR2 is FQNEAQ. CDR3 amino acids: CASSLMEGLNQPQHF. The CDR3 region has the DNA TGTGCCAGCAGCCTCATGGAGGGGCTCAATCAGCCCCAGCATTTT. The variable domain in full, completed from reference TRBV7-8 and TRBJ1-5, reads GAGVSQSPRYKVAKRGQDVALRCDPISGHVSLFWYQQALGQGPEFLTYFQNEAQLDKSGLPSDRFFAERPEGSVSTLKIQRTQQEDSAVYLCASSLMEGLNQPQHFGDGTRLSIL.

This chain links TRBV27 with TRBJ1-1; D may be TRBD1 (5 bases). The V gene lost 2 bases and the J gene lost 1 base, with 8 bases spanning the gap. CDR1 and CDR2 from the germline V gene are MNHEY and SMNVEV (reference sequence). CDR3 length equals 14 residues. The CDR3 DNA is TGTGCCAGCAGTTTACAGGGAAGGAACACTGAAGCTTTCTTT. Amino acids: CASSLQGRNTEAFF.

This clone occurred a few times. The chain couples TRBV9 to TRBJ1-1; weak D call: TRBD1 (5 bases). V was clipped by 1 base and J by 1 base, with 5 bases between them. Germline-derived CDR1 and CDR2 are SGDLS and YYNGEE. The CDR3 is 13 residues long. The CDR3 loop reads CASSVQGNTEAFF. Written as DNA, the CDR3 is TGTGCCAGCAGCGTACAGGGGAACACTGAAGCTTTCTTT.

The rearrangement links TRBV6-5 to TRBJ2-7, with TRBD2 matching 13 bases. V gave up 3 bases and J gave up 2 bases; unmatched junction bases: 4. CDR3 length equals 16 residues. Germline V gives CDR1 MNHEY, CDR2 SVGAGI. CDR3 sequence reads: CASSYSTSGGTYEQYF. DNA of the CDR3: TGTGCCAGCAGTTATTCGACTAGCGGGGGGACCTACGAGCAGTACTTC.

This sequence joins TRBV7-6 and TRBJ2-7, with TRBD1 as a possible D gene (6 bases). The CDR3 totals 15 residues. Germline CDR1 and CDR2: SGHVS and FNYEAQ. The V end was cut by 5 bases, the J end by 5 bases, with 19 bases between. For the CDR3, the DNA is TGTGCCAGCAGCCCGCCTGCAGGGACATCCAACGAGCAGTACTTC. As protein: CASSPPAGTSNEQYF.

The CDR3 nucleotides read TGTGCCAGCAGCCCACGGGCGGGGCCCTCCTACGAGCAGTACTTC. Its protein product is CASSPRAGPSYEQYF. The rearrangement joins TRBV9 to TRBJ2-7; maybe TRBD2 (6 bases). Trimming removed 4 bases at V and 0 bases at J, with 14 bases between. This CDR3 has 15 amino acids. CDR1 SGDLS and CDR2 YYNGEE come from the germline V gene.

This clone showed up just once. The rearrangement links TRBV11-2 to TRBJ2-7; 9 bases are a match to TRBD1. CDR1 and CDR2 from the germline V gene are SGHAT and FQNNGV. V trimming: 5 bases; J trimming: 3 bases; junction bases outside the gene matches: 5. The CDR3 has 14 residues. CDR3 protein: CASSPGQGFYEQYF. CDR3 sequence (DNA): TGTGCCAGCAGCCCGGGACAGGGTTTCTACGAGCAGTACTTC.

The CDR3 spells CASSRGQGPDGYTF. The CDR3 nucleotides are TGTGCCAGTAGTAGGGGACAGGGGCCCGATGGCTACACCTTC. The genes are TRBV19 and TRBJ1-2, with 10 nucleotides matching TRBD1. CDR3 length: 14 residues. With V trimmed by 4 bases and J by 6 bases, 5 bases remained unmatched. The germline gives CDR1 LNHDA, CDR2 SQIVND (reference sequence).

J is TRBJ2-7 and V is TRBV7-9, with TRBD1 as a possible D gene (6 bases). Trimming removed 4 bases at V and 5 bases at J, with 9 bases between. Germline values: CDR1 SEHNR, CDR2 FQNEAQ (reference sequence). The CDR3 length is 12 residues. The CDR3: CASSSQGNEQYF. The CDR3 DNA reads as TGTGCCAGCAGCTCACAGGGAAACGAGCAGTACTTC.

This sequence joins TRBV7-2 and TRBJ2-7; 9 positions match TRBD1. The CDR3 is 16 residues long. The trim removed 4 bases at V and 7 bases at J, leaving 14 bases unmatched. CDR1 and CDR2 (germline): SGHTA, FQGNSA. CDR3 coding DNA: TGTGCCAGCAGCTCCCAACCGGGACAGGGCCCCGGAGAGCAGTACTTC. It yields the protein CASSSQPGQGPGEQYF. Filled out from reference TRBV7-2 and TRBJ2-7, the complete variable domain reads GAGVSQSPSNKVTEKGKDVELRCDPISGHTALYWYRQSLGQGLEFLIYFQGNSAPDKSGLPSDRFSAERTGGSVSTLTIQRTQQEDSAVYLCASSSQPGQGPGEQYFGPGTRLTVT.